This TCR beta chain was captured by sequencing in a study of control samples from healthy donors and cancer patients. Unmatched junction bases numbered 5, after V lost 4 bases and J lost 4 bases. Germline CDR1 and CDR2: MNHEY and SMNVEV (reference sequence). The CDR3 covers 14 residues. The data were produced by immunoSEQ multiplex PCR, yet TCRdb's version contains in-frame clones alone and is incomplete. The table lists about 130,000 clones, just over 90% of them singletons, with more than 1.5% in the top ten. The chain links TRBV27 to TRBJ1-1; 8 nucleotides line up with TRBD1. The origin of this receptor is a man in his forties or fifties with head and neck cancer. What was sequenced was PBMCs. The chain's CDR3 is CASSSGGGGTEAFF. CDR3 nucleotides: TGTGCCAGCAGTTCAGGGGGCGGGGGCACTGAAGCTTTCTTT.